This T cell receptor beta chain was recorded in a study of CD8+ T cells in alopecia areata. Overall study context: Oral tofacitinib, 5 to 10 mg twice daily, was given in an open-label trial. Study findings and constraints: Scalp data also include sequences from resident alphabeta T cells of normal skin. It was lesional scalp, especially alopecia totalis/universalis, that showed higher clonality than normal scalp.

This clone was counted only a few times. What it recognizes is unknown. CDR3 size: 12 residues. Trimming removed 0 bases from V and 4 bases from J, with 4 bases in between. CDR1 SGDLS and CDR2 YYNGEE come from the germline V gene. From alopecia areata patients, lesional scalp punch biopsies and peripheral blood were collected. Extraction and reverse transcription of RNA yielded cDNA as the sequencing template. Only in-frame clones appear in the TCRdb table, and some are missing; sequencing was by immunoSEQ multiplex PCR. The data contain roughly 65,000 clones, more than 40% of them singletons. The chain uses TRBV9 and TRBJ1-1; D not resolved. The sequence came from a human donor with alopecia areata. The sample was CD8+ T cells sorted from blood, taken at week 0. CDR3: CASSVVPTEAFF. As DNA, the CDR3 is TGTGCCAGCAGCGTAGTTCCCACTGAAGCTTTCTTT.